These T cell receptor beta chains were read from a single sample in a study of blood T cell repertoires in COVID-19. TCRdb keeps only in-frame clones here, not all; method: immunoSEQ multiplex PCR. The sample has some 260,000 clones; 88% are singletons. Sequencing was performed on peripheral blood. These receptors all come from a woman in her 30s with COVID-19, enrolled during active disease. Both conserved end residues are part of each CDR3.

TRBV24-1,CATSDIGRENTGELFF
TRBV19,CASNPQGGNTEAFF
TRBV14,CASSPGQGGPGDTEAFF
TRBV18,CASSYLFNRASGELFF
TRBV14,CASSQELAGGGEETQYF
TRBV2,CASSEEGQGLLYEQYF
TRBV11-2,CASSLGRDSLNTEAFF
TRBV25-1,CASTTGTSGNTIYF
TRBV6-2/TRBV6-3,CASSTFAGQGVGGANVLTF
TRBV6-2/TRBV6-3,CASSYSYRLGGEAFF
TRBV11-2,CASRQPGLPTDTQYF
TRBV19,CASSIETRQFSGNTIYF
TRBV7-9,CASSSAGTTSGNTIYF
TRBV5-1,CASSFGTSGGDRQYF
TRBV7-2,CASSLAGGSYEKLFF
TRBV11-2,CASSPGRAGDDEQFF
TRBV6-4,CASSLGGEDEKLFF
TRBV4-3,CASSLSNDRGGPYEQYF
TRBV24-1,CATSDFSGRLVDTQYF
TRBV5-6,CASSLGPSGTGELFF
TRBV5-4,CASSLTSAAYNEQFF
TRBV5-1,CASSSTSGGLGKYEQYF
TRBV5-8,CASSLGPGGSYTQYF
TRBV7-2,CASNVGGATDTQYF
TRBV29-1,CSVRAGTSGGETQYF
TRBV7-2,CASSFDPGQVLSYTF
TRBV18,CASSPKTGDLITSTDTQYF
TRBV10-3,CAISESERDNYGYTF
TRBV29-1,CSATTGGAGTEAFF
TRBV19,CASSYDTYQPQHF
TRBV18,CASSPWTGPNTEAFF
TRBV28,CASSSRTALNYGYTF
TRBV7-2,CASSPWTGTGRDTQYF
TRBV7-9,CASSFPPGFGGANVLTF
TRBV11-2,CASSPPVRNTIYF
TRBV10-1,CASGGEDTEAFF
TRBV6-5,CASRDRGNGGYTF
TRBV5-1,CASSLSGGGYGYTF
TRBV19,CASSISRGINEKLFF
TRBV3-1/TRBV3-2,CASSPVLFYSDTQYF
TRBV13,CASSLGWTYSGGTYEQYF
TRBV6-5,CASSYSGVNYGYTF
TRBV6-6,CASSPNRGSGANVLTF
TRBV24-1,CATSGITGTTSNTGELFF
TRBV4-3,CASSQEASGGFRSYEQYF
TRBV6-1,CASSEGGRLSLQQYF
TRBV30,CAWSVRLAGGGETQYF
TRBV11-3,CASSPRTDTGELFF
TRBV28,CASRGSGGSDTQYF
TRBV5-1,CASSKRSWASGGNEQFF
TRBV23-1,CASSQSFPGCGELFF
TRBV6-5,CASKSGAGTQHF
TRBV27,CASSFAGSNQPQHF
TRBV11-3,CASSLDGLASPEQFF
TRBV6-2/TRBV6-3,CASSAGTDTQYF
TRBV12-5,CASGFRSSGRGDTQYF
TRBV3-1/TRBV3-2,CASSSKNTEAFF
TRBV6-5,CASSTWGASGNIQYF
TRBV6-6,CASRTSREGANYGYTF
TRBV27,CASSLYQGQPQHF